This is a list of T cell receptor beta chains from one sample in a study of CD8+CD57+ T cells in acquired aplastic anemia. TCRdb reprocessed the reads with MiXCR, giving one entry per CDR3 protein. The top ten hold 8% to 9% of the sample, which has about 140,000 distinct CDR3 sequences, about 40% seen once. Source material: sorted CD4+, CD8+, or CD8+CD57+ T cells (not recorded which) from PBMCs. These receptors were collected from a human donor in good health, serving as a control. CDR3s include the opening cysteine and the closing phenylalanine or tryptophan. D genes are given only for firm matches. Expanded clones get a size class; other rows say once, few or many, or leave the size out.

abundance | j_gene | d_gene | v_gene | CDR3aa | CDR3nt
. | TRBJ2-7 | TRBD2 | TRBV25-1 | CARQGLAGAYEQYF | TGTGCCAGACAGGGACTAGCGGGAGCTTACGAGCAGTACTTC
. | TRBJ1-6 | TRBD1 | TRBV11-1 | CASSQNGQENSPLHF | TGTGCCAGCAGCCAAAACGGACAGGAGAATTCACCCCTCCACTTT
many | TRBJ2-3 | . | TRBV6-1 | CASSVPDTQYF | TGTGCCAGTTCCGTCCCAGATACGCAGTATTTT
. | TRBJ1-4 | . | TRBV5-6 | CASSLPRGGEKLFF | TGTGCCAGCAGCTTGCCAAGGGGAGGGGAAAAACTGTTTTTT
. | TRBJ1-1 | TRBD1 | TRBV29-1 | CSVAGGQVHTEAFF | TGCAGCGTTGCAGGAGGACAGGTACACACTGAAGCTTTCTTT
. | TRBJ1-2 | . | TRBV19 | CVSSITAQQHYGYTF | TGTGTCAGTAGTATTACAGCACAACAGCACTATGGCTACACCTTC
. | TRBJ1-4 | . | TRBV9 | CASSVGGGEKLFF | TGTGCCAGCAGCGTAGGGGGTGGGGAAAAACTGTTTTTT
few | TRBJ1-1 | . | TRBV5-4 | CASRRPGQSEAFF | TGTGCCAGTCGGCGGCCGGGTCAGAGTGAAGCTTTCTTT
. | TRBJ2-2 | . | TRBV2 | CASSAGELFF | TGTGCCAGCAGCGCGGGGGAGCTGTTTTTT
. | TRBJ1-6 | TRBD1 | TRBV19 | CASSFGTGDNSPLHF | TGTGCCAGTAGCTTTGGGACAGGGGATAATTCACCCCTCCACTTT
. | TRBJ1-5 | TRBD1 | TRBV11-2 | CASKTGTGGSLSNQPQHF | TGTGCCAGCAAAACCGGGACAGGGGGCTCCCTTAGCAATCAGCCCCAGCATTTT
many | TRBJ1-6 | TRBD1 | TRBV2 | CASSRRQGGSPLHF | TGTGCCAGCAGCCGAAGACAGGGGGGGTCACCCCTCCACTTT
many | TRBJ2-1 | . | TRBV9 | CASSEARLGSTAGEQFF | TGTGCCAGCAGCGAGGCGAGATTAGGTTCCACGGCGGGGGAGCAGTTCTTC
many | TRBJ2-1 | . | TRBV4-2 | CASSQDRSGGQFF | TGTGCCAGCAGCCAAGATCGAAGCGGAGGGCAGTTCTTC
many | TRBJ2-7 | . | TRBV6-5 | CASSDSGGLYEQYF | TGTGCCAGCAGCGACTCCGGAGGCCTATACGAGCAGTACTTC
many | TRBJ1-1 | . | TRBV19 | CATASWAHTEAFF | TGTGCCACCGCAAGTTGGGCGCACACTGAAGCTTTCTTT
many | TRBJ1-4 | . | TRBV3-1 | CASSQEASEKLFF | TGTGCCAGCAGCCAAGAAGCTAGTGAAAAACTGTTTTTT
. | TRBJ1-4 | . | TRBV2 | CASSEGNMGKLFF | TGTGCCAGCAGTGAAGGAAACATGGGAAAACTGTTTTTT
. | TRBJ2-2 | TRBD1 | TRBV24-1 | CATSDLQGADTGELFF | TGTGCCACCAGTGATTTACAGGGGGCGGACACCGGGGAGCTGTTTTTT
many | TRBJ1-2 | . | TRBV9 | CASSASGRVYGYTF | TGTGCCAGCAGCGCCTCGGGACGGGTCTATGGCTACACCTTC
many | TRBJ1-2 | . | TRBV20-1 | CSARGGPYGYTF | TGCAGTGCTAGGGGGGGTCCCTATGGCTACACCTTC
many | TRBJ2-7 | TRBD2 | TRBV11-3 | CASSFGGGEQYF | TGTGCCAGCAGCTTTGGGGGGGGCGAGCAGTACTTC
. | TRBJ1-5 | . | TRBV15 | CATSREGQLYQPQHF | TGTGCCACCAGCAGAGAGGGACAACTTTATCAGCCCCAGCATTTT
many | TRBJ1-2 | . | TRBV14 | CASSQASYSYGYTF | TGTGCCAGCAGCCAAGCCTCGTATAGCTATGGCTACACCTTC
. | TRBJ2-5 | TRBD2 | TRBV9 | CASSVQTSGEEETQYF | TGTGCCAGCAGCGTCCAAACTAGCGGGGAAGAAGAGACCCAGTACTTC
many | TRBJ2-1 | . | TRBV7-8 | CASSGWSGTYNEQFF | TGTGCCAGCAGCGGGTGGAGCGGAACCTACAATGAGCAGTTCTTC
many | TRBJ1-2 | TRBD1 | TRBV10-3 | CAISESGQGVFPF | TGTGCCATCAGTGAGTCGGGACAGGGGGTTTTCCCCTTC
few | TRBJ2-2 | . | TRBV4-2 | CASSRGAVQVEAGELFF | TGTGCCAGCAGCCGCGGCGCTGTGCAGGTTGAGGCCGGGGAGCTGTTTTTT
. | TRBJ2-1 | . | TRBV7-8 | CASSPQGWDAQFF | TGTGCCAGCAGTCCACAGGGTTGGGATGCGCAGTTCTTC
. | TRBJ1-5 | . | TRBV6-2/TRBV6-3 | CASSSPNRGNQPQHF | TGTGCCAGCAGTTCTCCTAACCGAGGCAATCAGCCCCAGCATTTT
. | TRBJ2-5 | . | TRBV24-1 | CATSDGKGALFF | TGTGCCACCAGTGATGGGAAAGGGGCTCTGTTCTTC
. | TRBJ1-1 | TRBD1 | TRBV19 | CASSPQGPGEAFF | TGTGCCAGTAGTCCACAGGGGCCGGGTGAAGCTTTCTTT
. | TRBJ1-2 | . | TRBV12-3/TRBV12-4 | CASSPGGSYGYTF | TGTGCCAGCAGCCCGGGAGGTTCCTATGGCTACACCTTC
many | TRBJ1-1 | . | TRBV12-3/TRBV12-4 | CASTLGHLNTEAFF | TGTGCCAGCACCTTGGGGCACTTAAACACTGAAGCTTTCTTT
once | TRBJ1-4 | . | TRBV15 | CATSARDTRTNEKLFF | TGTGCCACCAGCGCTCGGGACACCAGGACTAATGAAAAACTGTTTTTT
. | TRBJ2-7 | TRBD1 | TRBV20-1 | CSARQGASYEQYF | TGCAGTGCTAGACAGGGGGCCTCCTACGAGCAGTACTTC
many | TRBJ2-1 | . | TRBV20-1 | CSAWFLGGPYNEQFF | TGCAGTGCTTGGTTTCTTGGGGGACCCTACAATGAGCAGTTCTTC
. | TRBJ2-7 | . | TRBV10-3 | CAISESRTSYEQYF | TGTGCCATCAGTGAGTCTAGGACTTCCTACGAGCAGTACTTC
. | TRBJ1-6 | TRBD1 | TRBV29-1 | CSVADRGLGSPLHF | TGCAGCGTTGCTGACAGGGGGTTGGGGTCACCCCTCCACTTT
many | TRBJ1-4 | TRBD1 | TRBV12-3/TRBV12-4 | CATGTGGWTNEKLFF | TGTGCCACCGGGACAGGGGGCTGGACTAATGAAAAACTGTTTTTT
. | TRBJ1-2 | . | TRBV7-8 | CASSLVRVDYGYTF | TGTGCCAGCAGCTTAGTTAGGGTCGATTATGGCTACACCTTC
. | TRBJ2-7 | TRBD1 | TRBV10-3 | CAIRSPGQGAYEQYF | TGTGCCATCAGATCTCCGGGACAGGGGGCCTACGAGCAGTACTTC
many | TRBJ1-6 | . | TRBV20-1 | CSAPVGPGNSPLHF | TGCAGTGCCCCGGTAGGGCCTGGAAATTCACCCCTCCACTTT
. | TRBJ2-4 | TRBD2 | TRBV11-2 | CASSSTGGRNNIQYF | TGTGCCAGCAGCTCGACGGGAGGGCGAAATAACATTCAGTACTTC
medium-sized | TRBJ1-2 | . | TRBV25-1 | CASRTAGSAGGYTF | TGTGCCAGCAGGACGGCAGGGAGCGCAGGTGGCTACACCTTC
many | TRBJ2-7 | TRBD2 | TRBV11-2 | CASSPRTSGIYEQYF | TGTGCCAGCAGCCCCCGGACTAGCGGGATTTACGAGCAGTACTTC
. | TRBJ2-4 | . | TRBV2 | CASSPLSDIQYF | TGTGCCAGCAGTCCGCTCAGTGACATTCAGTACTTC
many | TRBJ2-1 | . | TRBV12-3/TRBV12-4 | CASSLSQYNEQFF | TGTGCCAGCAGTTTATCCCAATACAATGAGCAGTTCTTC
. | TRBJ2-7 | TRBD2 | TRBV2 | CASLTAGDLYEQYF | TGTGCCAGCCTCACAGCGGGGGATCTCTACGAGCAGTACTTC
many | TRBJ2-6 | TRBD1 | TRBV7-6 | CASSLRVPGQGISGANVLTF | TGTGCCAGCAGCCTTCGCGTACCGGGACAGGGTATCTCTGGGGCCAACGTCCTGACTTTC
many | TRBJ1-2 | . | TRBV6-1 | CASSDQGFGGDGYTF | TGTGCCAGCAGTGATCAGGGATTCGGAGGGGATGGCTACACCTTC
. | TRBJ2-3 | . | TRBV11-2 | CASSSIQGRGDTQYF | TGTGCCAGCAGCTCCATACAGGGAAGGGGAGATACGCAGTATTTT
. | TRBJ1-2 | . | TRBV24-1 | CASSTTGPRGAGGYTF | TGTGCCAGCTCAACGACGGGTCCGCGGGGCGCGGGTGGCTACACCTTC
. | TRBJ2-2 | TRBD2 | TRBV19 | CASSPAGVRTGELFF | TGTGCCAGTAGCCCGGCGGGGGTTCGTACCGGGGAGCTGTTTTTT
. | TRBJ2-1 | . | TRBV20-1 | CSARDERNEQFF | TGCAGTGCTAGAGATGAGCGGAATGAGCAGTTCTTC